This T cell receptor beta chain is from a study of blood T cell repertoires in COVID-19. V was cut by 1 base and J by 2 bases, with 12 bases left in between. Germline CDR1 is SGHNT and CDR2 is YENEEA. The CDR3 sequence is 15 residues long. Assay used: immunoSEQ multiplex PCR; TCRdb lists only in-frame clones, some missing. The sample has roughly 250,000 clones; 65% to 85% are singletons. Input material: peripheral blood. The chain links TRBV11-3 to TRBJ2-7; D is perhaps TRBD2 (6 bases). This clonotype was obtained from a person between 65 and 79 years old with COVID-19, enrolled during active disease. The CDR3 DNA reads TGTGCCAGCAGCTTAGGGGGGGATCGAGCCTACGAGCAGTACTTC. Protein sequence: CASSLGGDRAYEQYF.